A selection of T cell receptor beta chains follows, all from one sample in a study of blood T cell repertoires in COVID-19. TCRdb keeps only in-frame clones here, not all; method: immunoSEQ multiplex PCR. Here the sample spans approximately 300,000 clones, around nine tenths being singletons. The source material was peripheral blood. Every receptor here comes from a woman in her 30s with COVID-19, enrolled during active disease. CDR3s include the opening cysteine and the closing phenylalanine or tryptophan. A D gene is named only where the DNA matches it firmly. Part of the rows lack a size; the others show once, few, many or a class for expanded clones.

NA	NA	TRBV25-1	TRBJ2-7	CASSEGLVTYF	TGTGCCAGCAGTGAGGGACTGGTGACATACTTC
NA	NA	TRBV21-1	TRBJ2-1	CASSKIRFF	TGTGCCAGCAGCAAAATTCGGTTCTTC
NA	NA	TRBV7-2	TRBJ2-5	CASSLGLYQETQYF	TGTGCCAGCAGCTTAGGACTGTACCAAGAGACCCAGTACTTC
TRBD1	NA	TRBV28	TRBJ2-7	CASSGFTDRIVYEQYF	TGTGCCAGCAGTGGGTTCACGGACAGGATAGTCTACGAGCAGTACTTC
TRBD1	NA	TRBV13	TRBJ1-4	CASSPYVGGQANPTEKLFF	TGTGCCAGCAGCCCCTACGTGGGGGGACAGGCTAATCCTACTGAAAAACTGTTTTTT
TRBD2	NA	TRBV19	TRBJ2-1	CASSPHTSGINEQFF	TGTGCCAGTAGTCCTCACACTAGCGGGATTAATGAGCAGTTCTTC
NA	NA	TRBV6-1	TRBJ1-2	CASSEGTWGDYTF	TGTGCCAGCAGTGAAGGGACCTGGGGGGACTACACCTTC
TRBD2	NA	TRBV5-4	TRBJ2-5	CASSSGTSGQETQYF	TGTGCCAGCAGTTCCGGGACTAGCGGGCAAGAGACCCAGTACTTC
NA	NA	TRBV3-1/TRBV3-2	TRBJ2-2	CASSQAGWFAGELFF	TGTGCCAGCAGCCAAGCGGGATGGTTCGCCGGGGAGCTGTTTTTT
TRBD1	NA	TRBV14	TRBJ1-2	CASSQDWQGGGYTF	TGTGCCAGCAGCCAAGATTGGCAGGGGGGCGGCTACACCTTC
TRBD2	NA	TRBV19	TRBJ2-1	CASSHRTSGWSYNEQFF	TGTGCCAGTAGTCACAGGACTAGCGGGTGGTCGTACAATGAGCAGTTCTTC
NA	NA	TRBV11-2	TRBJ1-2	CASSSIDRLYGYTF	TGTGCCAGCAGCTCGATTGACAGGCTCTATGGCTACACCTTC
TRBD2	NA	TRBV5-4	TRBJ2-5	CASGSGVQETQYF	TGTGCCAGCGGTAGCGGGGTCCAAGAGACCCAGTACTTC
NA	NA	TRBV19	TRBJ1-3	CASSSEGHDSGNTIYF	TGTGCCAGTAGTTCTGAGGGACATGACTCTGGAAACACCATATATTTT
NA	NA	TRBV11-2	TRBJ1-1	CASSGWPGVPTEAFF	TGTGCCAGCAGCGGGTGGCCGGGAGTCCCAACTGAAGCTTTCTTT
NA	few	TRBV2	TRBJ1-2	CASGGLGGGYTF	TGTGCCAGCGGGGGACTCGGGGGTGGCTACACCTTC
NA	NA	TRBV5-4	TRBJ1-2	CATFSWEVGGYTF	TGTGCCACCTTTTCTTGGGAGGTCGGTGGCTACACCTTC
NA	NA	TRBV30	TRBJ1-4	CAWSVPLTNEKLFF	TGTGCCTGGAGTGTTCCATTAACTAATGAAAAACTGTTTTTT
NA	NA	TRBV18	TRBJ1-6	CASSPAGTDSPLHF	TGTGCCAGCTCACCGGCCGGGACTGATTCACCCCTCCACTTT
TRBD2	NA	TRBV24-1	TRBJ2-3	CATSEPASGRAGDTQYF	TGTGCCACCAGTGAACCCGCTAGCGGGAGGGCCGGAGATACGCAGTATTTT
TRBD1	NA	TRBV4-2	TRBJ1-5	CASSQDRTGGDLQPQHF	TGTGCCAGCAGCCAGGATCGGACAGGGGGCGATTTACAGCCCCAGCATTTT
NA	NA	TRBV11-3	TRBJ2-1	CASSLEGLSSSYNEQFF	TGTGCCAGCAGCTTAGAGGGACTCAGCTCGTCCTACAATGAGCAGTTCTTC
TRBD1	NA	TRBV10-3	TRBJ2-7	CASQGEVDPYEQYF	TGTGCCTCACAGGGGGAAGTGGATCCCTACGAGCAGTACTTC
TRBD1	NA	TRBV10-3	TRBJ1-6	CAIKGGDNSPLHF	TGTGCCATCAAAGGGGGCGATAATTCACCCCTCCACTTT
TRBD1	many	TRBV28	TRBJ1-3	CASRTRDSSSGNTIYF	TGTGCCAGCAGAACCAGGGACAGCAGCTCTGGAAACACCATATATTTT
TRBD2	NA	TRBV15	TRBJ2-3	CATTYRGGGTDTQYF	TGTGCCACGACCTATCGGGGGGGAGGCACAGATACGCAGTATTTT
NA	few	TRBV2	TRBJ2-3	CASSGASRHTDTQYF	TGTGCCAGCAGTGGGGCTAGCAGGCACACAGATACGCAGTATTTT
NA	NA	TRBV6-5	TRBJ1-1	CVTGGTEAFF	TGTGTAACGGGTGGCACTGAAGCTTTCTTT
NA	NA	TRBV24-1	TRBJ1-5	CATTPLPSPNQPQHF	TGTGCCACCACTCCCCTCCCGAGCCCTAATCAGCCCCAGCATTTT
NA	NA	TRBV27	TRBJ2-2	CASITSASGGELFF	TGTGCCAGCATTACGAGCGCGAGCGGTGGGGAGCTGTTTTTT
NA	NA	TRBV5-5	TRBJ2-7	CASIRDGFGEQYF	TGTGCCAGCATCCGCGACGGGTTCGGCGAGCAGTACTTC
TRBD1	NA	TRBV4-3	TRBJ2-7	CASSQGTGLYEQYF	TGCGCCAGCAGCCAAGGGACAGGGCTCTACGAGCAGTACTTC
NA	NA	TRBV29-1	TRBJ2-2	CSAVAGVRTGELFF	TGCAGCGCCGTCGCAGGGGTCCGGACCGGGGAGCTGTTTTTT
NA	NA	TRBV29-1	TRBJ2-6	CSVFSSGANVLTF	TGCAGCGTGTTCAGCTCTGGGGCCAACGTCCTGACTTTC